In this sample, the clone carrying this T cell receptor beta chain turned up a few times. These data are taken from a study of blood T cell repertoires in COVID-19. Sequencing used immunoSEQ multiplex PCR; TCRdb keeps in-frame clones, though not all of them. Of 350,000 to 450,000 clones in the sample, approximately 86% are singletons; the top ten hold about 7.1%. The CDR3 covers 15 residues. CDR1 is MNHEY, CDR2 SMNVEV, per germline (reference sequence). The V gene lost 1 base and the J gene lost 3 bases, with 12 bases spanning the gap. The V call is TRBV27, the J call TRBJ1-1; D is possibly TRBD1 (5 bases). This receptor was obtained from a woman aged 55-70 years with COVID-19, enrolled during active disease. Material: peripheral blood. The CDR3 DNA sequence: TGTGCCAGCAGTTTATTCGGGGGAGTAGACACTGAAGCTTTCTTT. Translated, it gives CASSLFGGVDTEAFF.